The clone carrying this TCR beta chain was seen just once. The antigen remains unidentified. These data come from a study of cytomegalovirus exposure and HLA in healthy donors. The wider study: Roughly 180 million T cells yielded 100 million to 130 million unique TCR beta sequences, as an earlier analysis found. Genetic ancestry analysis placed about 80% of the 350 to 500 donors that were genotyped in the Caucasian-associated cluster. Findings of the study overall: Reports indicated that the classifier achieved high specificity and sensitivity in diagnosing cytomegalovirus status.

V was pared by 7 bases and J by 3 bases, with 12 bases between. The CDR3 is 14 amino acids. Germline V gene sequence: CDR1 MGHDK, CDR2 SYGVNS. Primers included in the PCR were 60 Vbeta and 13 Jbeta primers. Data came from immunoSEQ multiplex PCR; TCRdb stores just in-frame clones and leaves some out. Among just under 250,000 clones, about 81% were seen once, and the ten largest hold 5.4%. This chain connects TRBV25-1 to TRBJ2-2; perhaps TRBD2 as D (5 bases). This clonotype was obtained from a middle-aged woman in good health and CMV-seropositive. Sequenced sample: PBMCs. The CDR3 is CASKRTGDTGELFF. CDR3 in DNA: TGTGCCAGCAAACGGACCGGGGACACCGGGGAGCTGTTTTTT.